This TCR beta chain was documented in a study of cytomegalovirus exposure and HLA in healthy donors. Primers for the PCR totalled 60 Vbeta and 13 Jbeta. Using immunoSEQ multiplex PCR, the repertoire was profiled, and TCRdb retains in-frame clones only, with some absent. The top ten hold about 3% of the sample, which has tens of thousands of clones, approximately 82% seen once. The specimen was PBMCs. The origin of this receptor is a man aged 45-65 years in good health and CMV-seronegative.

In nucleotides, the CDR3 is TGTGCCTCTAACAGGGGTGCGAATGAAAAACTGTTTTTT. Protein sequence: CASNRGANEKLFF. V usage is TRBV30 and J usage is TRBJ1-4; 7 nucleotides match TRBD1. The germline V gene has CDR1 GTSNPN and CDR2 SVGIG (reference sequence). The junction had 7 bases not matched to a gene; V was cut back by 7 bases and J by 5 bases. The CDR3 consists of 13 residues.